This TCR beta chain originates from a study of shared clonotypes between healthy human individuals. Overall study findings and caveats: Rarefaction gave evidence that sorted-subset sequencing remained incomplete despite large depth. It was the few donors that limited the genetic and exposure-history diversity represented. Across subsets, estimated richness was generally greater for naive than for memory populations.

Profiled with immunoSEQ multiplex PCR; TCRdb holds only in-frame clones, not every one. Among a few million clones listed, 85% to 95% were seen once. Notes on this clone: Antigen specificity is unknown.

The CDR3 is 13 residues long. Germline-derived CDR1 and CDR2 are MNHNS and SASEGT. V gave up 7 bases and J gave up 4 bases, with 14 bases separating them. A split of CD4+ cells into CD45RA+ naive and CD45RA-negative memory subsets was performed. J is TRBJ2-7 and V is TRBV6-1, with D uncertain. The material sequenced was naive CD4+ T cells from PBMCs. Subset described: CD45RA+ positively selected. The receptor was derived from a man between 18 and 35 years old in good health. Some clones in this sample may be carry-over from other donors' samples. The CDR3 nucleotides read TGTGCCAGCACGGTGGGCGGAGTTTACGAGCAGTACTTC. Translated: CASTVGGVYEQYF.